This entry is about one T cell receptor beta chain. Measured with immunoSEQ multiplex PCR; TCRdb has only the in-frame clones, and not every one. The sample includes fewer than 300,000 clones, approximately 90% of them seen just once. This specimen comes from a study of blood T cell repertoires in COVID-19. The ends were cut back, 3 bases at V and 0 bases at J, with 10 bases in the middle. The CDR3 consists of 15 residues. Germline V gene data show CDR1 as MNHEY and CDR2 as SVGAGI. The TCR was taken from a woman in her forties who had recovered from COVID-19. Specimen: peripheral blood. The V gene is TRBV6-5, the J gene TRBJ2-3; perhaps TRBD2 as D (5 bases). CDR3 DNA: TGTGCCAGCAGTTATTACCCGGGGAGCACAGATACGCAGTATTTT. Protein product: CASSYYPGSTDTQYF.